This paragraph covers one TCR beta chain sequence. The data originate from a study of T cell responses to AZD1222 COVID-19 vaccine. Sequencing used immunoSEQ multiplex PCR; TCRdb keeps in-frame clones, though not all of them. This table holds 100,000 to 150,000 clones, more than 90% found once. Trimming took 4 bases from V and 6 from J, leaving 16 bases between them. Looked up from germline, CDR1 is SGHRS and CDR2 is YFSETQ. This CDR3 has 14 residues. This chain links TRBV5-1 with TRBJ1-2; a possible D gene is TRBD1 (6 bases). The sequencing used peripheral blood, collected 28 days after the second AZD1222 dose. The clonotype comes from an adult who received the AZD1222 COVID-19 vaccine. The DNA of the CDR3 is TGCGCCAGCAGCCAGGGACCGGGGGCGCATGGCTACACCTTC. Translated: CASSQGPGAHGYTF.